This T cell receptor beta chain was recorded in a study of blood T cell repertoires in COVID-19. About the study: Collection of acute and convalescent COVID-19 samples took place in the United States, Italy and Spain.

Measured with immunoSEQ multiplex PCR; TCRdb has only the in-frame clones, and not every one. The table has approximately 160,000 clones, 80% to 90% seen once. In germline, CDR1 is LGHNA, CDR2 YSLEER. The CDR3 is 16 amino acids. V shed 1 base and J shed 5 bases, with 17 bases lying between them. V is TRBV4-3 and J is TRBJ2-5; tentatively, D is TRBD1 (5 bases). The receptor's source is a man aged 40-55 years who had recovered from COVID-19. The sequencing input was peripheral blood. CDR3 bases: TGCGCCAGCAGCCAAGTAGTTTCAGGGTACGGGGAGACCCAGTACTTC. Amino acids: CASSQVVSGYGETQYF.